The T cell receptor beta chain described here comes from a study of early T cells in non-severe SARS-CoV-2 infection. Overall study context: Whole-blood bulk RNA, unsorted, was sequenced, and chains were unpaired. Overall study results and limits: Clonotype matching in VDJdb favored anti-spike CD8 responses and did not capture private and CD4 specificities.

In this sample, this clonotype turned up many times. As yet, its antigen is unknown. Individual cDNA molecules each received unique molecular identifiers attached to them. TCRdb reprocessed the 5' RACE reads via MiXCR and lists one record per CDR3 protein. In the table there are some 22,000 distinct CDR3 sequences, roughly 5.3% of which are singletons. The clonotype originates from an adult who was a healthcare worker with PCR-confirmed SARS-CoV-2 infection or an uninfected control (not recorded which). Input material: whole blood.

This chain's CDR3 is CASSLQDTQYF. The CDR3 bases are TGCGCCAGCAGTTTGCAAGATACGCAGTATTTT. J is TRBJ2-3 and V is TRBV5-1; D gene unclear. CDR3 size: 11 residues. Germline assignment: CDR1 SGHRS and CDR2 YFSETQ. The V end was cut by 5 bases, the J end by 5 bases, with 6 bases between.